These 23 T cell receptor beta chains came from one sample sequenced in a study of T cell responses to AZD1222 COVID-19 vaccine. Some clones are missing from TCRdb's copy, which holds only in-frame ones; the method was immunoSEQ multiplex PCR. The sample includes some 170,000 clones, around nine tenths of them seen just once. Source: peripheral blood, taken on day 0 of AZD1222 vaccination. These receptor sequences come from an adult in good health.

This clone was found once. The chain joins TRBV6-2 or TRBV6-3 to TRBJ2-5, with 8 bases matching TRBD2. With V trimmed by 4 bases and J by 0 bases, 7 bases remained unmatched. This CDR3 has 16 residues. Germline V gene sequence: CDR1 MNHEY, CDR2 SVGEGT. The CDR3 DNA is TGTGCCAGCAGTTCATCCTTTAGCGGGAACCAAGAGACCCAGTACTTC. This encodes CASSSSFSGNQETQYF.

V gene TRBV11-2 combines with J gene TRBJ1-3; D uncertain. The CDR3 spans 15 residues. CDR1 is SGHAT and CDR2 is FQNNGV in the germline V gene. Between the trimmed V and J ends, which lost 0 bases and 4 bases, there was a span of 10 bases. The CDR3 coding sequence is TGTGCCAGCAGCTTAGATCCCCGGGGAGGAAACACCATATATTTT. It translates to CASSLDPRGGNTIYF.

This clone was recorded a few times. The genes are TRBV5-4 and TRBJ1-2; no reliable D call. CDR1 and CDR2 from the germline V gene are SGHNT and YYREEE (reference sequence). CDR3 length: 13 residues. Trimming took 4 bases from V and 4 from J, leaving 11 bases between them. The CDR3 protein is CASSPPGPYGYTF. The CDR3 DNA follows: TGTGCCAGCAGCCCACCCGGTCCCTATGGCTACACCTTC.

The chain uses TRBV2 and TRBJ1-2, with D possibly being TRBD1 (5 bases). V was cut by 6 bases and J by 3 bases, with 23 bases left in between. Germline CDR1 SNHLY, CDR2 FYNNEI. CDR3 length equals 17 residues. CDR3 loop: CASSPPGRVSDYYGYTF. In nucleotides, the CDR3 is TGTGCCAGCAGCCCACCGGGCAGGGTATCCGACTACTATGGCTACACCTTC.

The CDR3 DNA follows: TGTGCCAGCAGCTTCCCCTTAGGGACAGGGTCCTACGAGCAGTACTTC. It specifies CASSFPLGTGSYEQYF. The chain is built from TRBV11-2 and TRBJ2-7; 9 nucleotides agree with TRBD1. Germline V gives CDR1 SGHAT, CDR2 FQNNGV. This CDR3 has 16 residues. The junction had 7 bases not matched to a gene; V was cut back by 3 bases and J by 1 base. The full variable domain, rest sourced from reference TRBV11-2 and TRBJ2-7, is EAGVAQSPRYKIIEKRQSVAFWCNPISGHATLYWYQQILGQGPKLLIQFQNNGVVDDSQLPKDRFSAERLKGVDSTLKIQPAKLEDSAVYLCASSFPLGTGSYEQYFGPGTRLTVT.

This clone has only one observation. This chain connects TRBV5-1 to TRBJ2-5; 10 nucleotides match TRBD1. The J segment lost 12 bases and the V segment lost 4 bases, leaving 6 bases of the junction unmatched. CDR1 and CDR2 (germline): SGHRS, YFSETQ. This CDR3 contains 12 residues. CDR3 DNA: TGCGCCAGCAGCCCTGGACAGGGGGGAGAGTACTTC. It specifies CASSPGQGGEYF.

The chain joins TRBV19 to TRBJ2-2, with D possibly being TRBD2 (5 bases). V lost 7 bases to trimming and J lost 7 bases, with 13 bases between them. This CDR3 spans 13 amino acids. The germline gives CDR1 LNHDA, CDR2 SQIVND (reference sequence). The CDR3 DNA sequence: TGTGCCAGTATCGAAGGAGGAGTCGGGGAGCTGTTTTTT. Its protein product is CASIEGGVGELFF.

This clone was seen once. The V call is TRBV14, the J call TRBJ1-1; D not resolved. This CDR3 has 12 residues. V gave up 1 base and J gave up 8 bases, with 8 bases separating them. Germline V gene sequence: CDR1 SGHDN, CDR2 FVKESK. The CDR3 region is CASSQGGIEAFF. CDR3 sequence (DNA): TGTGCCAGCAGCCAAGGGGGTATCGAAGCTTTCTTT.

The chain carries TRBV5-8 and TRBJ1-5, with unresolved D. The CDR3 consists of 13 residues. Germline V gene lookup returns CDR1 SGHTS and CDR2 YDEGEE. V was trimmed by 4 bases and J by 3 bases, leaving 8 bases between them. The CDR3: CASSLQNNQPQHF. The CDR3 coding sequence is TGTGCCAGCAGCCTACAAAACAATCAGCCCCAGCATTTT.

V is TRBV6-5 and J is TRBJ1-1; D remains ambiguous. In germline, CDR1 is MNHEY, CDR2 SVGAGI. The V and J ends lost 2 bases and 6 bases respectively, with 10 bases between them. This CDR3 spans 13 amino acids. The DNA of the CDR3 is TGTGCCAGCAGTTACATGGTCAGCGCTGAAGCTTTCTTT. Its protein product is CASSYMVSAEAFF.

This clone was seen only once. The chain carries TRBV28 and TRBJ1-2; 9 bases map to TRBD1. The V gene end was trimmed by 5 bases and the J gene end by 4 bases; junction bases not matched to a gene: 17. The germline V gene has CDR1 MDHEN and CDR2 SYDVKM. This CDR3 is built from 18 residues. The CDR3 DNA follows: TGTGCCAGCAGTGTAAAACCGGTAGGGACAGGGATCATCTATGGCTACACCTTC. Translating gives CASSVKPVGTGIIYGYTF.

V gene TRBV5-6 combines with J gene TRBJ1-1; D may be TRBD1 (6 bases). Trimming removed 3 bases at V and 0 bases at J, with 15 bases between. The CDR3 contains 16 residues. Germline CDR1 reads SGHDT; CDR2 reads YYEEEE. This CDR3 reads CASSWWGRQVNTEAFF. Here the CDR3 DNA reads TGTGCCAGCAGCTGGTGGGGCCGACAGGTGAACACTGAAGCTTTCTTT.

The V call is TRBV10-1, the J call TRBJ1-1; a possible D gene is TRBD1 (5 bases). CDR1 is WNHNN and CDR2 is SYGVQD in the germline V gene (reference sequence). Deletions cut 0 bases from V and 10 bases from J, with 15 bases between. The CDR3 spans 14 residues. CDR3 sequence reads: CASSESTGGDRAFF. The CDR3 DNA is TGCGCCAGCAGTGAGTCGACGGGAGGGGATCGAGCTTTCTTT.

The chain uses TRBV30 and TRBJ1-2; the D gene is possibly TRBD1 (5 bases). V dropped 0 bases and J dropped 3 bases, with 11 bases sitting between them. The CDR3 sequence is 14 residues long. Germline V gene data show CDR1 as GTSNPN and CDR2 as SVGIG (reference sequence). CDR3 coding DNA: TGTGCCTGGAGTGTAAGGGGCGCATACTATGGCTACACCTTC. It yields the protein CAWSVRGAYYGYTF.

CDR3 sequence reads: CASSAWDRGYMNTEAFF. CDR3 nucleotide sequence: TGCGCCAGCAGCGCCTGGGACAGGGGGTACATGAACACTGAAGCTTTCTTT. The gene calls are TRBV5-1 and TRBJ1-1; TRBD1 matches at 11 bases. Germline V CDR1 and CDR2: SGHRS, YFSETQ. Trimming removed 4 bases from V and 0 bases from J; junction bases left unmatched: 8. There are 17 residues in the CDR3.

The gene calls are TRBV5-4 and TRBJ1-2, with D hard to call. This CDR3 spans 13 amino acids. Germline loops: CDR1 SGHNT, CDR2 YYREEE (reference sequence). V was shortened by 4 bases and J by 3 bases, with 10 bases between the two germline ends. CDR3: CASSLSGDYGYTF. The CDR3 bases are TGTGCCAGCAGCCTTTCTGGGGACTATGGCTACACCTTC.

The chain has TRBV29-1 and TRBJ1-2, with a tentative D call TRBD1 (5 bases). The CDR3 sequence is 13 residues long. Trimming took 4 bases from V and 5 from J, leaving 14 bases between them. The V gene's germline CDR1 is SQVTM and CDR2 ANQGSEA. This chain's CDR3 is CSVGRVGEYGYTF. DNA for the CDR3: TGCAGCGTTGGGCGGGTGGGGGAATATGGCTACACCTTC.

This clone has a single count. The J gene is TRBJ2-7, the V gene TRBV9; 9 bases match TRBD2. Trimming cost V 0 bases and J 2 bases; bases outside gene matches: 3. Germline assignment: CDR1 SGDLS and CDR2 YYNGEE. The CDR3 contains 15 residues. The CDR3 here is CASSVGAGGPYEQYF. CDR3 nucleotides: TGTGCCAGCAGCGTAGGGGCGGGAGGGCCCTACGAGCAGTACTTC. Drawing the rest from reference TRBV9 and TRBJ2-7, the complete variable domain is DSGVTQTPKHLITATGQRVTLRCSPRSGDLSVYWYQQSLDQGLQFLIQYYNGEERAKGNILERFSAQQFPDLHSELNLSSLELGDSALYFCASSVGAGGPYEQYFGPGTRLTVT.

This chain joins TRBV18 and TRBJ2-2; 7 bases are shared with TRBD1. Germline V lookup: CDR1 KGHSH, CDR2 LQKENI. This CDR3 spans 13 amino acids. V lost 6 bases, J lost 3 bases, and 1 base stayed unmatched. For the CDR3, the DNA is TGTGCCAGCTCCGACAGGGACACCGGGGAGCTGTTTTTT. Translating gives CASSDRDTGELFF.

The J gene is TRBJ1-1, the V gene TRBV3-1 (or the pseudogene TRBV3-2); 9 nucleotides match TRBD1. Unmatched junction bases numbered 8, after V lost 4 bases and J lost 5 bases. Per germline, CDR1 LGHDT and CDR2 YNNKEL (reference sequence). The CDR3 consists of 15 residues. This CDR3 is CASSLAGTGHTEAFF. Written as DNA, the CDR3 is TGTGCCAGCAGCCTGGCCGGGACAGGGCATACTGAAGCTTTCTTT.

CDR3 DNA: TGTGCCAGTAGTATAGCCCGGGGAGGGGCTGAAGCTTTCTTT. It translates to CASSIARGGAEAFF. V and J are TRBV19 and TRBJ1-1; a possible D gene is TRBD1 (5 bases). The germline gives CDR1 LNHDA, CDR2 SQIVND (reference sequence). The CDR3 is 14 residues long. Trimming cost V 1 base and J 6 bases, with 12 bases left between them. Complete variable domain (other parts from reference TRBV19 and TRBJ1-1): DGGITQSPKYLFRKEGQNVTLSCEQNLNHDAMYWYRQDPGQGLRLIYYSQIVNDFQKGDIAEGYSVSREKKESFPLTVTSAQKNPTAFYLCASSIARGGAEAFFGQGTRLTVV.

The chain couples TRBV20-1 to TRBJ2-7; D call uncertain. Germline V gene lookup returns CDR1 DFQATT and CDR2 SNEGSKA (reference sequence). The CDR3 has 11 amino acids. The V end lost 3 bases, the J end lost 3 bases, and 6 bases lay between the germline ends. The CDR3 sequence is CSARDGYEQYF. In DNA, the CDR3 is TGCAGTGCTAGGGACGGCTACGAGCAGTACTTC.

CDR3 DNA sequence: TGCAGTGCTAGTAGGGACAGGGGCCCTATGAACACTGAAGCTTTCTTT. This encodes CSASRDRGPMNTEAFF. The rearrangement links TRBV20-1 to TRBJ1-1; 10 bases line up with TRBD1. After removal of 3 bases from V and 0 bases from J, the junction contained 7 bases not matched to a gene. Germline CDR1 and CDR2: DFQATT and SNEGSKA (reference sequence). CDR3 length: 16 amino acids.